This T cell receptor beta chain derives from a study of stem cell transplantation in POMP-related autoinflammatory disease. Study-wide results and caveats: PRAID patients trended toward lower TRB diversity and higher clonality in all analyzed T-cell subsets. In PRAID patients, the number of distinct TRB V-J gene pairings was restricted.

As concerns this clone: No antigen is known for it.

Clones were read by immunoSEQ multiplex PCR, and TCRdb kept only the in-frame ones, dropping some. Of over a thousand clones in the sample, roughly 72% were seen once. V lost 3 bases and J 6 bases, leaving 11 bases between the germline ends. Per germline, CDR1 SEHNR and CDR2 FQNEAQ (reference sequence). The CDR3 loop spans 13 amino acids. The TCR sequence derives from a human donor in good health. The chain combines TRBV7-9 with TRBJ1-2; D is uncertain. The sequencing sample was made of CD8+ T cells from PBMCs. The CDR3 sequence is CASSLGREDGYTF. The CDR3 bases are TGTGCCAGCAGCTTGGGAAGGGAGGATGGCTACACCTTC.